This paragraph covers one TCR beta chain sequence. Its antigen remains unidentified. Prepared TCR beta cDNA libraries contained unique molecular identifiers. Once about 0.95 to 10 million T cells were used, about 510,000 cDNA molecules resulted. MiXCR, applied by TCRdb to the PCR reads, yields one record per CDR3 protein. Among under 200,000 distinct CDR3 sequences listed, 35% to 40% were seen once. The germline V gene encodes CDR1 SGDLS and CDR2 YYNGEE. The CDR3 has 13 residues. Between the trimmed V and J ends, which lost 0 bases and 4 bases, there was a span of 5 bases. These data originate in a study of post-analysis software for immune sequencing data. Background on the study: Relapsing-remitting, secondary progressive and progressive-relapsing courses of multiple sclerosis were included.

Study results and limitations: Higher frequency in patients than in controls was seen for about five TRBV segments, with TRBV5-6, TRBV5-1 and TRBV20-1 among them.

Sample: blood, taken after autologous hematopoietic stem cell transplantation. The clonotype was recovered from a girl aged 5-17 years with multiple sclerosis. The chain employs TRBV9 and TRBJ2-1; unclear D gene. The CDR3 is CASSVGHYNEQFF. The CDR3 bases are TGTGCCAGCAGCGTAGGACATTACAATGAGCAGTTCTTC.